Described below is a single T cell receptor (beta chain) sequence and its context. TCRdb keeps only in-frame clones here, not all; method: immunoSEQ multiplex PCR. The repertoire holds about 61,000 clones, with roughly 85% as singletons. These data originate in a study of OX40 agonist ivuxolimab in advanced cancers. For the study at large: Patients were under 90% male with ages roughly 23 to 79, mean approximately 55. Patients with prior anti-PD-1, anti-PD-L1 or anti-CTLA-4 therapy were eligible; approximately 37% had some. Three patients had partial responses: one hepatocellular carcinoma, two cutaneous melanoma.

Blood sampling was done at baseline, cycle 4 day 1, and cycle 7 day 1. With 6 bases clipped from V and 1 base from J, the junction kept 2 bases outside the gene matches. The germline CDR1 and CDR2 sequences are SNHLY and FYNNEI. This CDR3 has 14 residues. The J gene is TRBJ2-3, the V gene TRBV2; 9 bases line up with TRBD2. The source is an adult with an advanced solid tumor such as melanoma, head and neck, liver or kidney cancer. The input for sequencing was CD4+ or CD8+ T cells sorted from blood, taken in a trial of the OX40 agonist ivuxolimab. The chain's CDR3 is CASRVAGGTDTQYF. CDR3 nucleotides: TGTGCCAGCAGAGTAGCGGGAGGCACAGATACGCAGTATTTT.